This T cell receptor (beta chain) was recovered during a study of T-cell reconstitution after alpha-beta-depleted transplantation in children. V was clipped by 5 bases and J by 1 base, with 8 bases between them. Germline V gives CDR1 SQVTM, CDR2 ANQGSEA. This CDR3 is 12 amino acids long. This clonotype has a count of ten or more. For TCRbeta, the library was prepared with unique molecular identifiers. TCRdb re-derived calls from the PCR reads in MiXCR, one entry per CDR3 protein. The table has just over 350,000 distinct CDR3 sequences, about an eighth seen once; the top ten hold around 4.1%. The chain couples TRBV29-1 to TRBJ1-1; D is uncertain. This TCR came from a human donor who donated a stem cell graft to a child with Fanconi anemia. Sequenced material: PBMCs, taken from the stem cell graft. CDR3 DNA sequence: TGCAGCGTTATACAGAGGAACACTGAAGCTTTCTTT. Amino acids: CSVIQRNTEAFF.